The 25 T cell receptor beta chains given below trace back to one sample, sequenced in a study of cytomegalovirus exposure and HLA in healthy donors. 60 Vbeta and 13 Jbeta primers were used in PCR. Generated by immunoSEQ multiplex PCR, the TCRdb table keeps only in-frame clones and is missing some. This sample has nearly 110,000 clones, with less than 85% found just once. Specimen: PBMCs. The receptors stem from a man between 18 and 35 years old in good health and CMV-seronegative.

The J gene is TRBJ2-7, the V gene TRBV13; 7 bases map to TRBD1. This CDR3 contains 13 residues. Looked up from germline, CDR1 is PRHDT and CDR2 is FYEKMQ (reference sequence). The junction had 3 bases not matched to a gene; V was cut back by 5 bases and J by 2 bases. The CDR3 sequence: CASSPGTAYEQYF. In nucleotides, the CDR3 is TGTGCCAGCAGCCCGGGGACAGCCTACGAGCAGTACTTC.

In the case of this clone: Compared with germline, one end of the junction differs, possibly owing to a read error. The chain combines TRBV7-9 with TRBJ1-6, with TRBD1 identical over 9 bases. The CDR3 sequence is 16 residues long. CDR1 and CDR2 (germline): SEHNR, FQNEAQ (reference sequence). DNA for the CDR3: TGTTCCAGCAGCTTAGGAGACAGGGGGGGTAATTCACCCCTCCACTTT. Its translation: CSSSLGDRGGNSPLHF.

J is TRBJ2-7 and V is TRBV9; weak D call: TRBD1 (6 bases). The germline V and J ends were trimmed by 3 bases and 0 bases, with 10 bases remaining between them. Per the germline V gene, CDR1 is SGDLS and CDR2 is YYNGEE. The CDR3 covers 14 residues. CDR3 nucleotide sequence: TGTGCCAGCAGCGCGACAGGAAGCTCCTACGAGCAGTACTTC. This translates into CASSATGSSYEQYF.

The chain employs TRBV7-2 and TRBJ1-5; D is possibly TRBD1 (5 bases). Germline V gives CDR1 SGHTA, CDR2 FQGNSA. V lost 5 bases and J 5 bases, leaving 10 bases between the germline ends. This CDR3 is built from 13 residues. The chain's CDR3 is CASSIRGDQPQHF. CDR3 sequence (DNA): TGTGCCAGCAGCATTCGGGGGGATCAGCCCCAGCATTTT.

V gene TRBV7-9 combines with J gene TRBJ2-2; D is unresolved. The germline V gene has CDR1 SEHNR and CDR2 FQNEAQ (reference sequence). V gave up 5 bases and J gave up 7 bases, with 11 bases separating them. The CDR3 is 13 residues long. The chain's CDR3 is CASSGTRGGELFF. The CDR3 DNA reads as TGTGCCAGCAGCGGAACTCGAGGCGGGGAGCTGTTTTTT. The full variable domain, in which reference TRBV7-9 and TRBJ2-2 provide the parts outside the CDR3, is DTGVSQNPRHKITKRGQNVTFRCDPISEHNRLYWYRQTLGQGPEFLTYFQNEAQLEKSRLLSDRFSAERPKGSFSTLEIQRTEQGDSAMYLCASSGTRGGELFFGEGSRLTVL.

Remarks on this clone: At one boundary the junction diverges from the germline segment, which might be a read error. The genes are TRBV11-2 and TRBJ2-7; 8 nucleotides match TRBD1. Germline V gene sequence: CDR1 SGHAT, CDR2 FQNNGV. This CDR3 is 14 amino acids long. DNA for the CDR3: TGTGCCAGCAGCTTAGGACAGGGGCTGTACGGGCAGTACTTC. This translates into CASSLGQGLYGQYF.

This clone was picked up one time. This chain connects TRBV6-6 to TRBJ2-7, with 7 nucleotides matching TRBD1. The CDR3 covers 14 residues. Unmatched junction bases numbered 8, after V lost 7 bases and J lost 2 bases. CDR1 and CDR2 from the germline V gene are MNHNY and SVGAGI (reference sequence). The CDR3 DNA sequence: TGTGCCAGCAAGATGGAGACAGGGACCTACGAGCAGTACTTC. It specifies CASKMETGTYEQYF.

The chain uses TRBV25-1 and TRBJ2-5; possibly TRBD2 for D (5 bases). CDR1 and CDR2 (germline): MGHDK, SYGVNS. V lost 0 bases and J lost 3, with 8 bases in between. The CDR3 runs 14 residues. CDR3 sequence (DNA): TGTGCCAGCAGTGAATATAAGGGAGAAGAGACCCAGTACTTC. Translating it yields CASSEYKGEETQYF.

This chain uses TRBV18 with TRBJ2-1, with a tentative D call TRBD2 (6 bases). Germline V gives CDR1 KGHSH, CDR2 LQKENI. The CDR3 length is 15 residues. V was clipped by 4 bases and J by 1 base, with 11 bases between them. DNA for the CDR3: TGTGCCAGCTCACTTGCGGGGTCTTCCTACAATGAGCAGTTCTTC. Amino acids: CASSLAGSSYNEQFF.

V and J are TRBV28 and TRBJ1-2, with 8 nucleotides matching TRBD1. Germline-derived CDR1 and CDR2 are MDHEN and SYDVKM. The V and J ends lost 4 bases and 0 bases, in that order; junction bases with no gene match: 7. This CDR3 spans 16 amino acids. This CDR3 is CASSSTGALPNYGYTF. CDR3 bases: TGTGCCAGCAGTTCGACAGGGGCCCTACCTAACTATGGCTACACCTTC.

The chain combines TRBV5-4 with TRBJ1-2; perhaps TRBD1 as D (6 bases). Deletions cut 0 bases from V and 4 bases from J, with 16 bases between. The CDR3 spans 16 residues. Germline lookup yields CDR1 SGHNT and CDR2 YYREEE (reference sequence). The CDR3 protein is CASSLGRGGAIYGYTF. CDR3 nucleotides: TGTGCCAGCAGCTTGGGACGCGGGGGCGCGATCTATGGCTACACCTTC. Supplemented by reference TRBV5-4 and TRBJ1-2, the full variable domain reads ETGVTQSPTHLIKTRGQQVTLRCSSQSGHNTVSWYQQALGQGPQFIFQYYREEENGRGNFPPRFSGLQFPNYSSELNVNALELDDSALYLCASSLGRGGAIYGYTFGSGTRLTVV.

V is TRBV2 and J is TRBJ2-7; the match to TRBD2 covers 8 bases. The CDR3 has 17 amino acids. The V gene's germline CDR1 is SNHLY and CDR2 FYNNEI. V was pared by 3 bases and J by 0 bases, with 10 bases of the junction left unmatched. CDR3 sequence reads: CASSDVPSGPSSYEQYF. DNA for the CDR3: TGTGCCAGCAGTGATGTGCCTAGCGGGCCGAGCTCCTACGAGCAGTACTTC. The variable domain in full, completed from reference TRBV2 and TRBJ2-7, reads EPEVTQTPSHQVTQMGQEVILRCVPISNHLYFYWYRQILGQKVEFLVSFYNNEISEKSEIFDDQFSVERPDGSNFTLKIRSTKLEDSAMYFCASSDVPSGPSSYEQYFGPGTRLTVT.

The chain couples TRBV7-9 to TRBJ2-1, with TRBD1 identical over 7 bases. This CDR3 spans 14 amino acids. J was trimmed by 7 bases and V by 3 bases; bases with no gene match: 6. The germline V gene has CDR1 SEHNR and CDR2 FQNEAQ (reference sequence). The CDR3 spells CASSFLGQSNEQFF. The CDR3 DNA sequence: TGTGCCAGCAGCTTCTTGGGACAGTCAAATGAGCAGTTCTTC.

This clone was counted a few times. This chain links TRBV7-3 with TRBJ2-2, with 9 bases lining up with TRBD1. This CDR3 is 17 amino acids long. Germline trimming cut 6 bases from V and 3 bases from J; bases unmatched to any gene: 11. Germline CDR1 SGHTA, CDR2 FQGTGA. The CDR3 region has the DNA TGTGCCAGCAGTCACCGGGACAGGGTAAGGGACACCGGGGAGCTGTTTTTT. It encodes CASSHRDRVRDTGELFF.

The chain uses TRBV6-5 and TRBJ1-5; perhaps TRBD1 as D (5 bases). Trimming left V 6 bases short and J 3 bases short, with 12 bases between. This CDR3 contains 14 residues. Germline assignment: CDR1 MNHEY and CDR2 SVGAGI. CDR3 sequence: CASRTAGINQPQHF. The CDR3 nucleotides read TGTGCCAGCAGGACAGCGGGCATCAATCAGCCCCAGCATTTT.

CDR3 protein: CASSQELLAGSEQFF. The CDR3, as DNA: TGTGCCAGCAGCCAAGAGCTACTAGCGGGGAGTGAGCAGTTCTTC. The genes are TRBV14 and TRBJ2-1, with TRBD2 identical over 10 bases. Germline V gene sequence: CDR1 SGHDN, CDR2 FVKESK. V lost 0 bases and J lost 9; bases outside the gene matches: 5. This CDR3 has 15 amino acids. Full variable domain (rest looked up from reference TRBV14 and TRBJ2-1): EAGVTQFPSHSVIEKGQTVTLRCDPISGHDNLYWYRRVMGKEIKFLLHFVKESKQDESGMPNNRFLAERTGGTYSTLKVQPAELEDSGVYFCASSQELLAGSEQFFGPGTRLTVL.

This chain links TRBV5-1 with TRBJ2-3; TRBD2 agrees at 8 bases. CDR1 and CDR2 from the germline V gene are SGHRS and YFSETQ. The ends lost 1 base at V and 1 base at J; junction bases unmatched: 2. CDR3 size: 15 residues. This chain's CDR3 is CASSLRGLGTDTQYF. DNA of the CDR3: TGCGCCAGCAGCTTGAGGGGACTAGGCACAGATACGCAGTATTTT.

The chain joins TRBV4-3 to TRBJ2-5; TRBD2 might be the D (6 bases). CDR1 and CDR2 from the germline V gene are LGHNA and YSLEER. The V and J ends lost 0 bases and 4 bases respectively, with 9 bases between them. The CDR3 totals 14 residues. This CDR3 is CASSQDSRGETQYF. CDR3 bases: TGCGCCAGCAGCCAAGATTCGCGGGGAGAGACCCAGTACTTC.

This clone was detected only a few times. The CDR3 loop reads CASSVGRTTGGNEQFF. CDR3 nucleotides: TGTGCCAGCAGCGTAGGGAGAACAACAGGGGGCAATGAGCAGTTCTTC. V and J are TRBV9 and TRBJ2-1; TRBD1 agrees at 8 bases. Germline loops: CDR1 SGDLS, CDR2 YYNGEE. V shed 0 bases and J 6 bases; nucleotides not matched to a gene: 8. The CDR3 is 16 residues long.

The V and J genes are TRBV28 and TRBJ1-6; D uncertain. This CDR3 has 14 amino acids. Germline values: CDR1 MDHEN, CDR2 SYDVKM. V was clipped by 10 bases and J by 5 bases, with 15 bases between them. CDR3 protein: CATWRLLDNSPLHF. In nucleotides, the CDR3 is TGTGCCACCTGGCGGCTACTTGATAATTCACCCCTCCACTTT.

The gene calls are TRBV19 and TRBJ1-6; 9 bases map to TRBD1. This CDR3 has 14 residues. Losses at the gene ends were 5 bases for V and 11 bases for J; bases not matched to a gene: 7. Germline loops: CDR1 LNHDA, CDR2 SQIVND (reference sequence). The CDR3 DNA sequence: TGTGCCAGTAGTCCAGGGACAGGGCTGGCACCCCTCCACTTT. It is translated as CASSPGTGLAPLHF.

This clone was seen more than once but under ten times. The chain couples TRBV27 to TRBJ2-3, with TRBD2 matching over 7 bases. The CDR3 covers 14 residues. The V and J ends lost 5 bases and 6 bases, in that order; junction bases with no gene match: 8. From germline, CDR1 is MNHEY and CDR2 SMNVEV (reference sequence). The DNA for the CDR3 is TGTGCCAGCAGTCCGGGGGGTTTACGGGATACGCAGTATTTT. It yields the protein CASSPGGLRDTQYF.

V usage is TRBV4-2 and J usage is TRBJ2-5; 12 bases line up with TRBD2. The CDR3 has 17 amino acids. V shed 0 bases and J 5 bases; nucleotides not matched to a gene: 7. Germline values: CDR1 LGHNA, CDR2 YNFKEQ. CDR3 DNA sequence: TGTGCCAGCAGCCAAGACCCGAGGACTAGCGGGGAGGAGACCCAGTACTTC. Protein: CASSQDPRTSGEETQYF.

The chain couples TRBV7-2 to TRBJ2-2; 9 nucleotides agree with TRBD2. V shed 5 bases, J shed 6 bases, and the junction held 4 bases outside the gene matches. Germline V CDR1 and CDR2: SGHTA, FQGNSA. The CDR3 spans 14 residues. The CDR3, as DNA: TGTGCCAGCAGCATCAGACTAGCGGCCGGGGAGCTGTTTTTT. As protein: CASSIRLAAGELFF.

The V and J genes are TRBV6-1 and TRBJ2-3, with D perhaps TRBD2 (6 bases). The CDR3 has 12 amino acids. The V end lost 6 bases, the J end lost 5 bases, and 9 bases lay between the germline ends. CDR1 is MNHNS, CDR2 SASEGT, per germline. Written as DNA, the CDR3 is TGTGCCAGCAGCCCCGGGGGAGATACGCAGTATTTT. This encodes CASSPGGDTQYF.